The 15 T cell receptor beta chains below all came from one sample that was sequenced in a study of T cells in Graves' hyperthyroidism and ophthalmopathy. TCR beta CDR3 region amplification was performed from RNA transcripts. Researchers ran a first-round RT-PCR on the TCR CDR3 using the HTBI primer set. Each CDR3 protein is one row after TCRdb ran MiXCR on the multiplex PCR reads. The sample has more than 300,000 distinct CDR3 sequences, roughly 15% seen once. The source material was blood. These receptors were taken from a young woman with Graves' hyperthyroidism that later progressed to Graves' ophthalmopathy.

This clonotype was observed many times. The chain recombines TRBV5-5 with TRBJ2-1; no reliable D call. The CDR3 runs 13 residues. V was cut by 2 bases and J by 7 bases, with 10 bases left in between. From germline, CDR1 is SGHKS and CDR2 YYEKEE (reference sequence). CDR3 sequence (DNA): TGTGCCAGCAGCTTTGAACTCCTGAATGAGCAGTTCTTC. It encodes CASSFELLNEQFF.

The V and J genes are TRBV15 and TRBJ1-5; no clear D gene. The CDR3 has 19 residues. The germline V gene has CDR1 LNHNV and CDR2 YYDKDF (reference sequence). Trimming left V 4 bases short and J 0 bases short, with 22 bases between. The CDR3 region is CATSTRATLEKVSNQPQHF. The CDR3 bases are TGTGCCACCAGCACACGGGCAACCCTAGAGAAAGTTAGCAATCAGCCCCAGCATTTT.

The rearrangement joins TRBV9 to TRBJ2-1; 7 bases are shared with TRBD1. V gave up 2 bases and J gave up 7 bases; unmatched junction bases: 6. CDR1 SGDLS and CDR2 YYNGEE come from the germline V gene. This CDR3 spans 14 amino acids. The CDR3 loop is CASSVRDSLNEQFF. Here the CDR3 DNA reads TGTGCCAGCAGCGTGAGGGACAGCCTAAATGAGCAGTTCTTC.

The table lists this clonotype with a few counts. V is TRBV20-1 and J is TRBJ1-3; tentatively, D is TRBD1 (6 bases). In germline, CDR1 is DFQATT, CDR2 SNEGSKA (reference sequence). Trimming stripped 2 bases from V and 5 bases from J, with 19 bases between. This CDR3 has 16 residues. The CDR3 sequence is CSARRPITGSRNTIYF. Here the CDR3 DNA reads TGCAGTGCTAGAAGACCGATAACAGGGAGTAGAAACACCATATATTTT.

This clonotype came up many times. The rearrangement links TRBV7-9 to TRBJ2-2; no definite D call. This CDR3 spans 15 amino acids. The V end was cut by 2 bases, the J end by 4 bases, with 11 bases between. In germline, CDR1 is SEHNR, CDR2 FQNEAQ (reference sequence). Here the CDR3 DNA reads TGTGCCAGCAGCTTATTTAAACGAGGCACCGGGGAGCTGTTTTTT. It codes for CASSLFKRGTGELFF.

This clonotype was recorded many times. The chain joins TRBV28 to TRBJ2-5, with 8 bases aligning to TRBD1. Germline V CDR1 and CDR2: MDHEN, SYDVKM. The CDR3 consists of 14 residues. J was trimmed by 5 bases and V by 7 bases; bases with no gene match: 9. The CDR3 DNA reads TGTGCCAGCACATATCTGGGACAGGTCGAGACCCAGTACTTC. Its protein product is CASTYLGQVETQYF.

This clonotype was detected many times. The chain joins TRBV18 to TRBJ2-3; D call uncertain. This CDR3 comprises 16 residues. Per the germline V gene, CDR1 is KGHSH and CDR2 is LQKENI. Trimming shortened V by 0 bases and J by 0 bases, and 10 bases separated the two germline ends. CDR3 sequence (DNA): TGTGCCAGCTCACCACCGGACCTCGTTAGCACAGATACGCAGTATTTT. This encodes CASSPPDLVSTDTQYF.

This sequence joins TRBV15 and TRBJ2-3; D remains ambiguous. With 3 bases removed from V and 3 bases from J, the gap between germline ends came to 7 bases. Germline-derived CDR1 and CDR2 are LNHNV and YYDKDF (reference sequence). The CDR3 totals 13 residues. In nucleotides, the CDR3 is TGTGCCACCAGCAGGATGGGAACAGATACGCAGTATTTT. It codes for CATSRMGTDTQYF.

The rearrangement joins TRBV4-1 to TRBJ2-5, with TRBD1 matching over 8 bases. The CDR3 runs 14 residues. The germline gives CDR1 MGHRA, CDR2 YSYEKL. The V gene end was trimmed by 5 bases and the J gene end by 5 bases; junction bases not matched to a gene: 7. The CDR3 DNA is TGCGCCAGCAGCATGAACAGGGGGAGCGAGACCCAGTACTTC. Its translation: CASSMNRGSETQYF.

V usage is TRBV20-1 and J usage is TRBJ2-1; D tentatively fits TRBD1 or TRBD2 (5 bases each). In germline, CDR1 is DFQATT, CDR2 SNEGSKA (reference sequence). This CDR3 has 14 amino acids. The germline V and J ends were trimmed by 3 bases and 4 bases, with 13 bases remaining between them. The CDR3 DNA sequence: TGCAGTGCTAGGAGGGGATCGCAGTACAATGAGCAGTTCTTC. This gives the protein CSARRGSQYNEQFF.

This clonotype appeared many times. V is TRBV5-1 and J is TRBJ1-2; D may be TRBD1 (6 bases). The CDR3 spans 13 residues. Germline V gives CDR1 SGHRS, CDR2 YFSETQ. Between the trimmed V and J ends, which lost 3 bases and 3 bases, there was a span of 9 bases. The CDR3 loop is CASSSGDHYGYTF. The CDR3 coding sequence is TGCGCCAGCAGCTCAGGGGACCACTATGGCTACACCTTC.

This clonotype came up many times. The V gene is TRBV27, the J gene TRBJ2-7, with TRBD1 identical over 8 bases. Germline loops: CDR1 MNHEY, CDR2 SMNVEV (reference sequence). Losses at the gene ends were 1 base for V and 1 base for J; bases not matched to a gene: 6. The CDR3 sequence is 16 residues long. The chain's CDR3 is CASSLFSGGFSYEQYF. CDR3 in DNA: TGTGCCAGCAGTTTATTTTCAGGGGGCTTTTCCTACGAGCAGTACTTC.

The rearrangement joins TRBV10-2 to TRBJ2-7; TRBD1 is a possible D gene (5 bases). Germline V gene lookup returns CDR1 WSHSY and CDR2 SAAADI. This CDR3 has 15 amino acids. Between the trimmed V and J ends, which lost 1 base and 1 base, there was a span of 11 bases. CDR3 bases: TGCGCCAGCAGTGAGTATACAGGAAAATCCTACGAGCAGTACGTC. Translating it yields CASSEYTGKSYEQYV.

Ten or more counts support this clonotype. The CDR3 DNA sequence: TGTGCCAGCAGCCCGCGGGACAGGGGTGTGCAGTACTTC. Its protein is CASSPRDRGVQYF. This chain uses TRBV9 with TRBJ2-7; 10 bases line up with TRBD1. V gave up 4 bases and J gave up 9 bases; unmatched junction bases: 7. CDR1 SGDLS and CDR2 YYNGEE come from the germline V gene. This CDR3 spans 13 amino acids. Combining the CDR3 with reference TRBV9 and TRBJ2-7 gives the whole variable domain DSGVTQTPKHLITATGQRVTLRCSPRSGDLSVYWYQQSLDQGLQFLIQYYNGEERAKGNILERFSAQQFPDLHSELNLSSLELGDSALYFCASSPRDRGVQYFGPGTRLTVT.

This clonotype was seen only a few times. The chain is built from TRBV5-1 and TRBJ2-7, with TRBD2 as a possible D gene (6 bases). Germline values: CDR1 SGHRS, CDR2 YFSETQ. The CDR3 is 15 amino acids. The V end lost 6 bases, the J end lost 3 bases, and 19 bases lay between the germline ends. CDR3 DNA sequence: TGCGCCAGCACCCCCTTGGCGGGGCCTAACTACGAGCAGTACTTC. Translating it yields CASTPLAGPNYEQYF.